The sequence of this T cell receptor (beta chain) was determined in a study of T cells in Graves' hyperthyroidism and ophthalmopathy. This clonotype was counted ten times or more. Researchers barred patients who had uncontrolled infection, other autoimmune disease, pregnancy or lactation. Diagnosing involved the use of clinical symptoms, serum thyroxine and TRAb, thyroid ultrasound and orbital computed tomography. Fresh peripheral blood, less than 11 ml of it, supplied the PBMCs. V lost 0 bases to trimming and J lost 3 bases, with 15 bases between them. In germline, CDR1 is DFQATT, CDR2 SNEGSKA (reference sequence). The length of the CDR3 is 16 residues. Researchers took RNA transcripts and amplified the TCR beta CDR3 regions from them. In the first-round RT-PCR of the TCR CDR3, the HTBI primer set was used. In TCRdb, the multiplex PCR reads were re-called with MiXCR into one record per CDR3 protein. The table has around 560,000 distinct CDR3 sequences, roughly a sixth seen once.

Sequencing was done on a sample of blood. The V call is TRBV20-1, the J call TRBJ2-1, with D perhaps being TRBD1 or TRBD2 (5 bases each). This TCR derives from a woman under 30 with Graves' hyperthyroidism. The CDR3: CSARDLAGTHYNEQFF. Here the CDR3 DNA reads TGCAGTGCTAGAGACCTCGCCGGGACCCACTACAATGAGCAGTTCTTC.